The clone carrying this T cell receptor beta chain came up many times. The sample originates from a study of CD8 T cells in ankylosing spondylitis. TCRdb analysed the 5' RACE reads with MiXCR anew, one entry per CDR3 protein. There are a few hundred thousand distinct CDR3 sequences in the sample; around 20% occur only once, and about 4% lies in the top ten. Germline V gene lookup returns CDR1 KGHDR and CDR2 SFDVKD. The CDR3 length is 14 residues. Between the trimmed V and J ends, which lost 7 bases and 1 base, there was a span of 9 bases. The chain has TRBV24-1 and TRBJ2-2; unclear D gene. This receptor was obtained from a female donor with ankylosing spondylitis or in good health (not recorded which). Material for sequencing was blood, either unsorted or a sorted T cell fraction (not recorded which). CDR3 sequence reads: CATSALGNTGELFF. DNA for the CDR3: TGTGCCACCAGCGCTCTGGGGAACACCGGGGAGCTGTTTTTT.